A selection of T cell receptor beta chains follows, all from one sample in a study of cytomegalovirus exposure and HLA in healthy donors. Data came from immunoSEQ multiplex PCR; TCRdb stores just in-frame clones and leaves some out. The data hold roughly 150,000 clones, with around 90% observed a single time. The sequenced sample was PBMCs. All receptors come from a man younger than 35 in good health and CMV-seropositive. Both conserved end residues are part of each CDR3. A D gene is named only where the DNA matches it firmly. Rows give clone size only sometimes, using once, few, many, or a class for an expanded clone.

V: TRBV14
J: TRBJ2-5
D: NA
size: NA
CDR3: CASSPLETQYF
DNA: TGTGCCAGCAGCCCCCTAGAGACCCAGTACTTC

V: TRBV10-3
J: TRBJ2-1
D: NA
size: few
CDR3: CAISEPLGQMNEQFF
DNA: TGTGCCATCAGTGAACCATTAGGACAGATGAATGAGCAGTTCTTC

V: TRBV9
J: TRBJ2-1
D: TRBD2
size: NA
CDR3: CASSLSPGTSGGPSYNEQFF
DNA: TGTGCCAGCAGCTTGAGTCCCGGGACTAGCGGGGGGCCTTCATACAATGAGCAGTTCTTC

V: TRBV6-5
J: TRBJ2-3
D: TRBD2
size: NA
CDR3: CASSRTSGVTDTQYF
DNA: TGTGCCAGCAGCCGGACTAGCGGGGTAACAGATACGCAGTATTTT

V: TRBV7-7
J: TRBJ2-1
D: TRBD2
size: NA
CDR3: CASSRTSGGANEQFF
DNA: TGTGCCAGCAGCCGGACTAGCGGGGGGGCGAATGAGCAGTTCTTC

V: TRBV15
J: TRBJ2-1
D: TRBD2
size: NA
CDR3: CATSRDLAGVFNEQFF
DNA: TGTGCCACCAGCAGAGATCTAGCGGGGGTTTTCAATGAGCAGTTCTTC

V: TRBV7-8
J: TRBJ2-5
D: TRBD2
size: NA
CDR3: CASSLGGRVGETQYF
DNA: TGTGCCAGCAGCTTGGGCGGGAGGGTAGGAGAGACCCAGTACTTC

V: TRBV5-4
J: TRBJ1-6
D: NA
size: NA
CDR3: CASSLTQGENSPLHF
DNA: TGTGCCAGCAGCTTGACGCAGGGTGAAAATTCACCCCTCCACTTT

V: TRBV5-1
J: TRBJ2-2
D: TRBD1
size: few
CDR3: CASSLGTGRTGELFF
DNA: TGCGCCAGCAGCTTGGGGACAGGGCGCACCGGGGAGCTGTTTTTT

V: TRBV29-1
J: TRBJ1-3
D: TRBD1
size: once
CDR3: CSGKDRTHGNTIYF
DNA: TGCAGCGGAAAGGACAGGACTCATGGAAACACCATATATTTT

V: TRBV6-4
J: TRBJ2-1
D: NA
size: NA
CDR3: CASSEQGVSSFEQFF
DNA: TGTGCCAGCAGTGAGCAGGGCGTATCCTCCTTTGAGCAGTTCTTC

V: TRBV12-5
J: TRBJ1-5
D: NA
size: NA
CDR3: CASGPPNSNQPQHF
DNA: TGTGCTAGTGGCCCTCCTAATAGCAATCAGCCCCAGCATTTT

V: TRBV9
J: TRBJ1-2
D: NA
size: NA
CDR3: CASSGAGTNYGYTF
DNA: TGTGCCAGCAGCGGAGCAGGGACTAACTATGGCTACACCTTC

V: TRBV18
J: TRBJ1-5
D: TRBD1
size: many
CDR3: CASSPDRGNQPQHF
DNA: TGTGCCAGCTCACCAGACAGGGGGAACCAGCCCCAGCATTTT

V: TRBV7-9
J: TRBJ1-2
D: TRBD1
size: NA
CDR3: CASSLGTVSGYTF
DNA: TGTGCCAGCAGCCTTGGGACAGTCTCCGGCTACACCTTC

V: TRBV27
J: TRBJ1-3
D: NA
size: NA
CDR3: CASAPRAGRFNGNTIYF
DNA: TGTGCCAGCGCCCCCCGGGCGGGGCGGTTTAATGGAAACACCATATATTTT

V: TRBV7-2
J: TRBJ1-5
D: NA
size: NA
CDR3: CASSFNRDQPQHF
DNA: TGTGCCAGCAGCTTCAACAGGGATCAGCCCCAGCATTTT

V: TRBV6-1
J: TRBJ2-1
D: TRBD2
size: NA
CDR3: CASSERTSGGVSSYNEQFF
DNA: TGTGCCAGCAGTGAAAGAACTAGCGGGGGGGTGAGCTCCTACAATGAGCAGTTCTTC

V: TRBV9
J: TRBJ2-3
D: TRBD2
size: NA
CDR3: CAPGRAGGGTSTDTQYF
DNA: TGTGCCCCCGGGCGAGCGGGAGGGGGAACTAGCACAGATACGCAGTATTTT

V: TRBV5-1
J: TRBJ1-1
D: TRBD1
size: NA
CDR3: CASSPSTGANTEAFF
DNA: TGCGCCAGCAGCCCTTCTACAGGGGCGAACACTGAAGCTTTCTTT

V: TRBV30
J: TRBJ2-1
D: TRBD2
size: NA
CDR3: CAWRTSGSGEQFF
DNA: TGTGCCTGGAGGACTAGCGGGAGTGGTGAGCAGTTCTTC

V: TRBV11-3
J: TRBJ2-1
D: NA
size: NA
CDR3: CASSLGGGGTDEQFF
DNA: TGTGCCAGCAGCTTAGGGGGCGGTGGCACGGATGAGCAGTTCTTC

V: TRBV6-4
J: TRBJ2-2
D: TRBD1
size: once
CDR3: CASSDSRQGEAGELFF
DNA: TGTGCCAGCAGTGACTCGAGGCAGGGGGAAGCCGGGGAGCTGTTTTTT

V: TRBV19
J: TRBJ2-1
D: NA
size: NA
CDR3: CASSMWSREQFF
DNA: TGTGCCAGTAGTATGTGGTCGCGTGAGCAGTTCTTC

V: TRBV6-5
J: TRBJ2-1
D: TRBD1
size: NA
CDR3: CASNTGTGAYNEQFF
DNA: TGTGCCAGCAATACCGGGACAGGGGCTTACAATGAGCAGTTCTTC

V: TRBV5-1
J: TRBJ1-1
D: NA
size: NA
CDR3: CASSLEQNTEAFF
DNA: TGCGCCAGCAGCTTGGAACAGAACACTGAAGCTTTCTTT

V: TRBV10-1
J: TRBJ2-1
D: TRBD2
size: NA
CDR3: CASSENPAGGGNEQFF
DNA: TGCGCCAGCAGTGAGAATCCAGCGGGAGGGGGGAATGAGCAGTTCTTC

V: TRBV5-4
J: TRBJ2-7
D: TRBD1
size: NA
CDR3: CASSFPGTGLYEQYF
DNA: TGTGCCAGCAGCTTCCCCGGGACAGGGCTTTACGAGCAGTACTTC

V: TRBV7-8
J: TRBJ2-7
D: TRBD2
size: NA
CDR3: CASSLVAGGEQYF
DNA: TGTGCCAGCAGCTTAGTTGCGGGAGGCGAGCAGTACTTC